In its sample, the clone carrying this T cell receptor beta chain was seen a few times. Germline CDR1 and CDR2: SEHNR and FQNEAQ (reference sequence). The length of the CDR3 is 17 residues. Losses at the gene ends were 5 bases for V and 1 base for J; bases not matched to a gene: 12. Expressed TCRB transcripts were sequenced, since all the RNA that had been isolated was reverse transcribed. Sequencing was performed with immunoSEQ multiplex PCR; in TCRdb, only in-frame clones are kept and a portion is missing. The sample comprises about 140,000 clones, around a tenth of which are singletons, and about 0.6% rests with the top ten. These data are taken from a study of beta chain features in type 1 diabetes.

This sequence was found in a woman between 40 and 55 years old in good health. This chain joins TRBV7-9 and TRBJ2-3, with 7 positions matching TRBD2. The specimen sequenced was central memory CD4+ T cells from blood. The DNA for the CDR3 is TGTGCCAGCAGCCCGAGCGGGGCGGGGTTTGGCACAGATACGCAGTATTTT. Its translation: CASSPSGAGFGTDTQYF.